Shown below are 3 T cell receptor beta chains from a single sample sequenced in a study of blood T cell repertoires in COVID-19. Only in-frame clones appear in the TCRdb table, and some are missing; sequencing was by immunoSEQ multiplex PCR. There are about 200,000 clones in the sample; around 84% occur only once, and approximately 13% lies in the top ten. Input material: peripheral blood. The origin of the receptors is a human donor in a cohort sampled during active COVID-19.

The chain combines TRBV30 with TRBJ2-6, with TRBD1 identical over 9 bases. V lost 0 bases and J lost 9; bases outside the gene matches: 12. This CDR3 comprises 17 residues. From germline, CDR1 is GTSNPN and CDR2 SVGIG (reference sequence). The CDR3 sequence is CAWSVLGTGSYDNVLTF. CDR3 DNA: TGTGCCTGGAGTGTACTTGGGACAGGGTCTTACGACAACGTCCTGACTTTC.

The chain joins TRBV11-3 to TRBJ2-1, with 9 bases aligning to TRBD1. This CDR3 has 16 amino acids. The V and J ends lost 5 bases and 6 bases, in that order; junction bases with no gene match: 11. Germline loops: CDR1 SGHNT, CDR2 YENEEA. In DNA form, the CDR3 reads TGTGCCAGCAGCCCACCCGGGACAGGGATAAGCAATGAGCAGTTCTTC. It codes for CASSPPGTGISNEQFF.

The chain employs TRBV7-8 and TRBJ2-2, with TRBD2 as a possible D gene (5 bases). Germline V CDR1 and CDR2: SGHVS, FQNEAQ. Trimming removed 3 bases at V and 4 bases at J, with 12 bases between. This CDR3 is built from 15 residues. CDR3 sequence reads: CASSLVRRVTGELFF. The CDR3 DNA follows: TGTGCCAGCAGCTTGGTCAGGCGGGTCACCGGGGAGCTGTTTTTT.